These 2 T cell receptor beta chains were all obtained from the same sample, sequenced in a study of blood T cell repertoires in COVID-19. Here immunoSEQ multiplex PCR was the method, and the copy in TCRdb shows in-frame clones only, minus some. The sample records over 250,000 clones, 86% being singletons. The sequenced sample was peripheral blood. Receptor source: a man in his forties or fifties who had recovered from COVID-19.

The rearrangement joins TRBV13 to TRBJ2-1; 8 bases match TRBD1. The V gene's germline CDR1 is PRHDT and CDR2 FYEKMQ (reference sequence). J was trimmed by 1 base and V by 2 bases; bases with no gene match: 4. The CDR3 is made up of 16 amino acids. The CDR3 loop is CASSLTQGASYNEQFF. The DNA for the CDR3 is TGTGCCAGCAGCTTAACGCAGGGGGCTTCCTACAATGAGCAGTTCTTC. Full variable domain (remainder filled in from reference TRBV13 and TRBJ2-1): AAGVIQSPRHLIKEKRETATLKCYPIPRHDTVYWYQQGPGQDPQFLISFYEKMQSDKGSIPDRFSAQQFSDYHSELNMSSLELGDSALYFCASSLTQGASYNEQFFGPGTRLTVL.

This rearrangement joins TRBV19 to TRBJ2-6; 7 positions agree with TRBD2. V lost 7 bases to trimming and J lost 0 bases; unmatched junction nucleotides: 9. Germline V lookup: CDR1 LNHDA, CDR2 SQIVND (reference sequence). The CDR3 consists of 17 residues. CDR3 in DNA: TGTGCCAGTACCCCCCTGGGGGAGGGCTCTGGGGCCAACGTCCTGACTTTC. Residues: CASTPLGEGSGANVLTF. Variable domain in full (rest from reference TRBV19 and TRBJ2-6): DGGITQSPKYLFRKEGQNVTLSCEQNLNHDAMYWYRQDPGQGLRLIYYSQIVNDFQKGDIAEGYSVSREKKESFPLTVTSAQKNPTAFYLCASTPLGEGSGANVLTFGAGSRLTVL.